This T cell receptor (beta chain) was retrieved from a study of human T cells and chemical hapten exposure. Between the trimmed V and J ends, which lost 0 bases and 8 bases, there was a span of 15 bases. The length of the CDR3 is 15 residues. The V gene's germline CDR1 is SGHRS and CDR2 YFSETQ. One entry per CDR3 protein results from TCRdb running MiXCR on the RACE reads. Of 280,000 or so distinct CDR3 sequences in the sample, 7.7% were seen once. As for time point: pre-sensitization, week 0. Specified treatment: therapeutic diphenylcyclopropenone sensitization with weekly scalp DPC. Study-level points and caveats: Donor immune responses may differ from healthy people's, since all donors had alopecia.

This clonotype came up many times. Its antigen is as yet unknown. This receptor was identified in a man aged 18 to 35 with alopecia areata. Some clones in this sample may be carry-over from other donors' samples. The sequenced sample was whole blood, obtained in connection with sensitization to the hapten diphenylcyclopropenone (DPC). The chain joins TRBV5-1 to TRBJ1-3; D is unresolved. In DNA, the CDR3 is TGCGCCAGCAGCTTGGATCCGAGACGGTCGGACACCATATATTTT. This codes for CASSLDPRRSDTIYF.